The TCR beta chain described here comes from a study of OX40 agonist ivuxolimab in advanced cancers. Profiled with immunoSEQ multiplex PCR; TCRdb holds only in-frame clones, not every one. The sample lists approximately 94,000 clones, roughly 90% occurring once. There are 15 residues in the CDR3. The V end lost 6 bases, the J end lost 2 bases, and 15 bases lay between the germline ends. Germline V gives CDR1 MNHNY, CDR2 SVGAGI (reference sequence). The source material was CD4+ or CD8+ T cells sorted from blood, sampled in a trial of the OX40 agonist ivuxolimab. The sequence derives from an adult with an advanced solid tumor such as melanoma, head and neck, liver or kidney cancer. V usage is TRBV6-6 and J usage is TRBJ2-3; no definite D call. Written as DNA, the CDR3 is TGTGCCAGCAGGCCCAATCCCGTTCCCACAGATACGCAGTATTTT. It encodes CASRPNPVPTDTQYF.